This T cell receptor beta chain was recovered during a study of T cell repertoires in cytomegalovirus infection. Study as a whole: Evidence of both CMV infection and a matching HLA type came from public TCR beta signatures.

From the reads, TCRdb called clonotypes with MiXCR, one entry per CDR3 protein. This sample carries about 740,000 distinct CDR3 sequences, about 40% of them seen once, and the ten largest clones take roughly 2.9%. The germline gives CDR1 MDHEN, CDR2 SYDVKM. V was shortened by 7 bases and J by 5 bases, with 21 bases between the two germline ends. The CDR3 totals 16 residues. Only one count was recorded for this clonotype. As yet, its antigen is unknown. Study-wide points: Dominating the ex vivo response were TCR beta clonotypes that were CMV-specific and HLA-C-restricted.

The receptor was derived from a human donor in good health (CMV status not recorded). Some clones in this sample may be carry-over from other donors' samples. The chain has TRBV28 and TRBJ2-1, with D tentatively TRBD1 or TRBD2 (5 bases each). The specimen was PBMCs. The CDR3 reads CASTSPGTSLNNEQFF. The CDR3 DNA reads as TGTGCCAGCACGAGCCCCGGGACCAGCTTAAACAATGAGCAGTTCTTC.